This T cell receptor beta chain originates from a study of blood T cell repertoires in COVID-19. Germline-derived CDR1 and CDR2 are KGHSH and LQKENI. The germline V and J ends were trimmed by 5 bases and 3 bases, with 11 bases remaining between them. CDR3 length: 13 residues. Assay: immunoSEQ multiplex PCR; the TCRdb copy retains only in-frame clones and omits some. The data show a few hundred thousand clones, 80% to 85% seen once. The chain has TRBV18 and TRBJ2-7, with D tentatively TRBD1 (6 bases). This sequence originates from a man in his forties or fifties who had recovered from COVID-19. The sample comprised PBMCs or T cells enriched from blood (not recorded which). CDR3 in amino acids: CASSGDTHYEQYF. The DNA for the CDR3 is TGTGCCAGCTCAGGGGACACCCACTACGAGCAGTACTTC.